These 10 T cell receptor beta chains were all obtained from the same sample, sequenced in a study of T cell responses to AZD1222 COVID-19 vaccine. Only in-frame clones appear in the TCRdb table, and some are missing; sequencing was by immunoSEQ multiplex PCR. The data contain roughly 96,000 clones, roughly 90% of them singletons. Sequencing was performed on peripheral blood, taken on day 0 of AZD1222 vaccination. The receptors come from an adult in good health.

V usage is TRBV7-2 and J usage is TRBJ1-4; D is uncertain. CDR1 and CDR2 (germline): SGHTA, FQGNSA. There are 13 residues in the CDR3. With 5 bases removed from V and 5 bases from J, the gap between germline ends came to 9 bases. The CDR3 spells CASSGRANEKLFF. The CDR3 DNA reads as TGTGCCAGCAGCGGTAGGGCAAATGAAAAACTGTTTTTT.

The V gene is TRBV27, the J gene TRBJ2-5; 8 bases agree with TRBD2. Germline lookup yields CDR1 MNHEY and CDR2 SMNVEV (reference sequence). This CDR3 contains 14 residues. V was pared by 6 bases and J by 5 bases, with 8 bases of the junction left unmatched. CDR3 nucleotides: TGTGCCAGCAGCCAAAGCGGGAGATGGGAGACCCAGTACTTC. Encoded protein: CASSQSGRWETQYF.

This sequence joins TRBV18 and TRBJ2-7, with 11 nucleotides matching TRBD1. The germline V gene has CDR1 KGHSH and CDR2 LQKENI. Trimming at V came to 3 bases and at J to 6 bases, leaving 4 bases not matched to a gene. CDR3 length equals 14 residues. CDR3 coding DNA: TGTGCCAGCTCACCCGGGACAGGGGGATCCGAGCAGTACTTC. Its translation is CASSPGTGGSEQYF.

The CDR3 sequence is CASSHNLGTPLAKNIQYF. In DNA form, the CDR3 reads TGTGCCAGCAGCCACAATCTCGGGACACCTCTAGCCAAAAACATTCAGTACTTC. The V gene is TRBV7-3, the J gene TRBJ2-4; D possibly corresponds to TRBD1 (6 bases). Germline CDR1 and CDR2: SGHTA and FQGTGA. V lost 5 bases and J lost 0, with 20 bases in between. The CDR3 has 18 residues.

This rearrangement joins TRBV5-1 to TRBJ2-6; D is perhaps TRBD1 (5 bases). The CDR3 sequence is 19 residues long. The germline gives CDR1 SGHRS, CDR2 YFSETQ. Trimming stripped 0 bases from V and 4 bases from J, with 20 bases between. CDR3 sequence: CASSLAMLAGPDGANVLTF. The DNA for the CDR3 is TGCGCCAGCAGCTTGGCCATGTTGGCAGGGCCGGACGGGGCCAACGTCCTGACTTTC.

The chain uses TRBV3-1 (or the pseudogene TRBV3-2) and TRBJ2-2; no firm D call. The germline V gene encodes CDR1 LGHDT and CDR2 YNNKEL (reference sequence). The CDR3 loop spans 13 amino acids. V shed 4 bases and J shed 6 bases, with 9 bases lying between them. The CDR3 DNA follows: TGTGCCAGCAGCCCTGTCTATTCCGGGGAGCTGTTTTTT. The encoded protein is CASSPVYSGELFF.

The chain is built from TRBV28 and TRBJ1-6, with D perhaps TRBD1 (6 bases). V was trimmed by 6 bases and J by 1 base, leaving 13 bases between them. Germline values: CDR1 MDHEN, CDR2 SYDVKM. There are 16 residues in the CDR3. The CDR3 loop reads CASRGAEGSYNSPLHF. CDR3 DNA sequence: TGTGCCAGCAGGGGGGCCGAGGGTTCCTATAATTCACCCCTCCACTTT.

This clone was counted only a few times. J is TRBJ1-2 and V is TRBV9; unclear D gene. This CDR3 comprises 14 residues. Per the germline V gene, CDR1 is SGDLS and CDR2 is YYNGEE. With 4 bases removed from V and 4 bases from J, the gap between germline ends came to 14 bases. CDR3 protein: CASSRDDEGYGYTF. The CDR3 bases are TGTGCCAGCAGCAGAGACGATGAGGGCTATGGCTACACCTTC.

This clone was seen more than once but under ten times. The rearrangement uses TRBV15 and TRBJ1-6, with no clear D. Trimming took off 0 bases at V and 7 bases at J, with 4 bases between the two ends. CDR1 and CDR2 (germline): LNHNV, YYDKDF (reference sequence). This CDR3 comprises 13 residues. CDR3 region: CATSREGNSPLHF. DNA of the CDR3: TGTGCCACCAGCAGAGAGGGGAATTCACCCCTCCACTTT.

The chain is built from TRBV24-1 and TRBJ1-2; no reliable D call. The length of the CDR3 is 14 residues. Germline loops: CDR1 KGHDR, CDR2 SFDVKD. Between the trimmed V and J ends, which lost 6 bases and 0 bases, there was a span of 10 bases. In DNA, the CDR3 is TGTGCCACCAGTCGCCCAGGCACTAACTATGGCTACACCTTC. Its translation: CATSRPGTNYGYTF.